Presented here are 5 T cell receptor beta chains from one specimen sequenced in a study of blood T cell repertoires in COVID-19 (dated by TCRdb to the early 2020s). Library generation was performed with the immunoSEQ multiplex PCR assay. The table comes from immuneACCESS by way of TCRdb, which keeps in-frame sequences with V and J called. Part of the clones is missing from these tables; in studies checked, under half for an unresolved V gene and the rest for unknown reasons. The sample data list 100,000 to 150,000 clones, and about 81% of these were observed just once. Roughly 17% of the sample belongs to the ten largest clones. The material sequenced was peripheral blood. The source is a man under 40 with COVID-19, enrolled during active disease.

The table lists this clone with a few counts. This chain joins TRBV9 and TRBJ2-2, with 10 positions matching TRBD2. The germline V gene encodes CDR1 SGDLS and CDR2 YYNGEE. V shed 0 bases, J shed 3 bases, and the junction held 8 bases outside the gene matches. The CDR3 sequence is 18 residues long. CDR3 bases: TGTGCCAGCAGCGTAGACCCAGCGGGAGGGCCATACACCGGGGAGCTGTTTTTT. This gives the protein CASSVDPAGGPYTGELFF.

The CDR3 region has the DNA TGTGCCAGCAGTAGCGTAGGAAGTTCCTACGAGCAGTACTTC. Translating gives CASSSVGSSYEQYF. The genes are TRBV28 and TRBJ2-7; D ambiguous. The CDR3 has 14 amino acids. V lost 5 bases, J lost 1 base, and 12 bases lay in between. Germline V gives CDR1 MDHEN, CDR2 SYDVKM.

This clone has a single count. The chain combines TRBV2 with TRBJ2-3, with 12 bases fitting TRBD2. The V gene's germline CDR1 is SNHLY and CDR2 FYNNEI. The V gene end was trimmed by 7 bases and the J gene end by 7 bases; junction bases not matched to a gene: 12. This CDR3 comprises 16 residues. The DNA of the CDR3 is TGTGCCAGCACCGCCTCGGCTAGCGGGAGGGGAAATACGCAGTATTTT. Amino acid sequence: CASTASASGRGNTQYF.

Worth noting for this clone: The same CDR3 also results from other DNA sequences found in this sample. The gene calls are TRBV14 and TRBJ2-7; TRBD2 might be the D (6 bases). Trimming took 4 bases from V and 4 from J, leaving 8 bases between them. The CDR3 spans 12 residues. Germline loops: CDR1 SGHDN, CDR2 FVKESK. The CDR3 spells CASSPRGYEQYF. CDR3 sequence (DNA): TGTGCCAGCAGCCCGCGGGGTTACGAGCAGTACTTC.

This clone was found once. The chain carries TRBV19 and TRBJ2-5; maybe TRBD1 (5 bases). The V gene lost 6 bases and the J gene lost 3 bases, with 11 bases spanning the gap. The germline V gene encodes CDR1 LNHDA and CDR2 SQIVND (reference sequence). The CDR3 loop spans 13 amino acids. CDR3 sequence (DNA): TGTGCCAGTAGGACGTTAGGGGAAGAGACCCAGTACTTC. As protein: CASRTLGEETQYF.